The sequence of this TCR beta chain was determined in a study of blood T cell repertoires in COVID-19. As for the study in general: Some COVID-19 samples were acute and others convalescent; all came from the United States, Italy and Spain. T cells, B-cell-depleted T cells, or PBMCs provided the cDNA or gDNA that served as material.

The CDR3 has 13 amino acids. The V end lost 3 bases, the J end lost 2 bases, and 9 bases lay between the germline ends. Germline V gene lookup returns CDR1 DFQATT and CDR2 SNEGSKA (reference sequence). Per the original data handling: Reference gene primer amplification in the assay estimated nucleated cell counts. Only in-frame clones appear in the TCRdb table, and some are missing; sequencing was by immunoSEQ multiplex PCR. V and J calls and clone size follow that table, whereas D and trimming were derived from the DNA. Among 260,000 or so clones listed, more than 70% were seen once. This receptor was identified in a man of 80 years or more with acute or convalescent COVID-19. Input material: peripheral blood. The gene calls are TRBV20-1 and TRBJ2-3; D unclear. The CDR3 nucleotides are TGCAGTGCTAGTAATACCTACACAGATACGCAGTATTTT. Protein: CSASNTYTDTQYF.